A selection of T cell receptor beta chains follows, all from one sample in a study of blood T cell repertoires in COVID-19. Some clones are missing from TCRdb's copy, which holds only in-frame ones; the method was immunoSEQ multiplex PCR. The sample carries 300,000 to 350,000 clones, around 90% recorded once. The sequenced sample was PBMCs or T cells enriched from blood (not recorded which). These receptors were taken from a woman aged 18-29 years who had recovered from COVID-19. The CDR3 runs from the conserved cysteine through the conserved F or W. Each record gives: D gene, clone size, V gene, CDR3 protein. The D gene is left open where the match is weak. A row's size may be missing; if present it is once, few, many or a size class.

>TRBD2|-|TRBV6-1
CASSVLAGGPQETQYF
>TRBD1|-|TRBV6-6
CASSYAPGQGYEQYF
>-|-|TRBV19
CASSMKGYDYEQYF
>TRBD1|-|TRBV7-9
CASSSGQSATNEKLFF
>TRBD1|-|TRBV28
CASSGVGGQGTIYGYTF
>-|-|TRBV21-1
CANLPTSGGRGFNEQFF
>TRBD2|-|TRBV7-2
CASTQRASGSVTDTQYF
>TRBD2|-|TRBV6-5
CASSFASGSFGELFF
>-|-|TRBV11-2
CASSLVIGGPSGYNEQFF
>-|-|TRBV6-5
CAGKGSGDYEQYF
>-|-|TRBV5-1
CASRGPGVLSDEQYF
>TRBD1|-|TRBV7-3
CASSLGDRDDNEQFF
>-|-|TRBV29-1
CSALQVGGYEQYF
>TRBD2|-|TRBV2
CASSEERGDADTQYF
>TRBD1|-|TRBV27
CASSMTGTGSFNQPQHF
>TRBD1|-|TRBV5-8
CASSLGGGGEKLFF
>-|-|TRBV5-5
CASSLNWRGETQYF
>-|once|TRBV6-5
CASIKRGGDEKLFF
>TRBD2|-|TRBV19
CASNGAGAEQFF
>-|-|TRBV7-2
CASSLAWGPYAFF
>-|-|TRBV27
CASSYRSSYEQYF
>TRBD1|-|TRBV4-3
CASSRSTGEYTEAFF
>-|-|TRBV11-1
CASSLAGADYGYTF
>TRBD2|-|TRBV4-1
CASSQRVLRTRPLAEQFF